The clone carrying this T cell receptor (beta chain) occurred a few times. Its specificity is unknown. Read sequence stops 3 residues before the CDR3 end, and the germline J gene provides the missing end. This record comes from a study of T cell clonality in common variable immunodeficiency. Points from the study as a whole: Reportedly, TCR beta sequences from common variable immunodeficiency showed fewer deletions and N-nucleotide insertions.

TCRdb's table, derived via immunoSEQ multiplex PCR, lists solely in-frame clones and lacks some. The repertoire consists of 25,000 to 35,000 clones, none detected only once. V lost 5 bases, J lost 4 bases, and 8 bases stayed unmatched. The CDR3 is 14 residues long. Per the germline V gene, CDR1 is LNHDA and CDR2 is SQIVND (reference sequence). Material for sequencing was peripheral blood mononuclear cells. The chain uses TRBV19 and TRBJ2-7, with TRBD2 identical over 7 bases. The receptor's source is a human donor with common variable immunodeficiency. The covered CDR3 bases are TGTGCCAGTAGTCAGCGGGGCTCGGGATACGAG. Encoded protein: CASSQRGSGYE. In full, the CDR3 is CASSQRGSGYEQYF.